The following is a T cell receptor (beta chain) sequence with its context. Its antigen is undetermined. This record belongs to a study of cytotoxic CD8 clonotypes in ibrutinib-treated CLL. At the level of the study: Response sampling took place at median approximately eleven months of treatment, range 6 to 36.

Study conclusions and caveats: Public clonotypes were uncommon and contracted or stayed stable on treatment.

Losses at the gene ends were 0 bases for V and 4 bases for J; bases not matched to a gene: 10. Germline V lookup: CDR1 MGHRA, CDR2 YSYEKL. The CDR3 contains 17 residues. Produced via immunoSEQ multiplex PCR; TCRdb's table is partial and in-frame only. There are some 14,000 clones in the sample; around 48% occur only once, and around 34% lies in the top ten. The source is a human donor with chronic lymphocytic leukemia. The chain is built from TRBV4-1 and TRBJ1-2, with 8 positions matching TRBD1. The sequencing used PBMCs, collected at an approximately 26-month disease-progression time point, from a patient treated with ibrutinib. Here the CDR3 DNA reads TGCGCCAGCAGCCAAGATGAGTGGACAGGGAGGGCCTATGGCTACACCTTC. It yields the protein CASSQDEWTGRAYGYTF.